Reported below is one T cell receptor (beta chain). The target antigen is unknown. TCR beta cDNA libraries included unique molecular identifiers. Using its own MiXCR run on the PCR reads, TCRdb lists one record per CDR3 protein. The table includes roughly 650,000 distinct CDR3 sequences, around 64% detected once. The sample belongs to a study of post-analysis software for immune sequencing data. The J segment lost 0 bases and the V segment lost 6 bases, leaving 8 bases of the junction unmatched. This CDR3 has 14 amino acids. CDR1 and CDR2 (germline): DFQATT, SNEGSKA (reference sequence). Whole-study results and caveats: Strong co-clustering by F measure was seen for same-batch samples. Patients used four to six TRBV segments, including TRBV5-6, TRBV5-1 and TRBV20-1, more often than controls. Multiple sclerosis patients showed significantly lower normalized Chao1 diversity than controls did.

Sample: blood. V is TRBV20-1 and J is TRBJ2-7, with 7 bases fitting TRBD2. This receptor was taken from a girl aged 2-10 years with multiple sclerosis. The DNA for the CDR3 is TGCAGTGCCCGTCCCTGGGAGGGCTCCTACGAGCAGTACTTC. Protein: CSARPWEGSYEQYF.